These 18 T cell receptor beta chains originate from one sample sequenced in a study of T cells in Graves' hyperthyroidism and ophthalmopathy. Authors of the study amplified TCR beta CDR3 regions from RNA transcripts. The HTBI primer set served for first-round RT-PCR of the TCR CDR3. TCRdb re-derived calls from the multiplex PCR reads in MiXCR, one entry per CDR3 protein. The sample gives about 840,000 distinct CDR3 sequences, 35% to 45% of which show up once; more than 7% is in the top ten. Sequenced material: blood. The receptors shown here come from a man aged 18 to 35 with Graves' hyperthyroidism.

V gene TRBV9 combines with J gene TRBJ2-5, with 7 bases lining up with TRBD2. Germline V lookup: CDR1 SGDLS, CDR2 YYNGEE. The CDR3 totals 17 residues. V was pared by 4 bases and J by 2 bases, with 14 bases of the junction left unmatched. The CDR3 coding sequence is TGTGCCAGCAGCACCCCAATGATGGGAGGGCCACAAGAGACCCAGTACTTC. It translates to CASSTPMMGGPQETQYF.

The chain joins TRBV5-1 to TRBJ2-5; D possibly corresponds to TRBD1 (6 bases). CDR3 length: 16 amino acids. V was trimmed by 0 bases and J by 7 bases, leaving 19 bases between them. CDR1 SGHRS and CDR2 YFSETQ come from the germline V gene. The CDR3 bases are TGCGCCAGCAGCTTGGGAACAGGGATCGGGCGTCGGACCCAGTACTTC. Its translation is CASSLGTGIGRRTQYF.

The sample holds many counts of this clonotype. The chain carries TRBV5-5 and TRBJ2-4; no reliable D call. Germline CDR1 is SGHKS and CDR2 is YYEKEE (reference sequence). V was pared by 6 bases and J by 3 bases, with 7 bases between. This CDR3 is built from 12 residues. The CDR3 sequence is CASTDVKNIQYF. In DNA, the CDR3 is TGTGCCAGCACGGACGTCAAAAACATTCAGTACTTC.

The chain is built from TRBV9 and TRBJ1-2; TRBD1 aligns across 8 bases. The CDR3 loop spans 17 amino acids. V was pared by 4 bases and J by 0 bases, with 11 bases of the junction left unmatched. The V gene's germline CDR1 is SGDLS and CDR2 YYNGEE. For the CDR3, the DNA is TGTGCCAGCAGCCCCTTATGGGACAGGACCCCTAACTATGGCTACACCTTC. Its translation: CASSPLWDRTPNYGYTF. The full variable domain, in which reference TRBV9 and TRBJ1-2 provide the parts outside the CDR3, is DSGVTQTPKHLITATGQRVTLRCSPRSGDLSVYWYQQSLDQGLQFLIQYYNGEERAKGNILERFSAQQFPDLHSELNLSSLELGDSALYFCASSPLWDRTPNYGYTFGSGTRLTVV.

This sequence joins TRBV13 and TRBJ2-5; tentatively, D is TRBD2 (5 bases). CDR3 length: 17 residues. Trimming took off 5 bases at V and 4 bases at J, with 23 bases between the two ends. Per germline, CDR1 PRHDT and CDR2 FYEKMQ (reference sequence). CDR3 sequence reads: CASSSPSTAGERETQYF. CDR3 sequence (DNA): TGTGCCAGCAGCAGTCCCTCGACGGCCGGGGAGCGAGAGACCCAGTACTTC.

The V and J genes are TRBV10-3 and TRBJ1-6, with 9 bases matching TRBD1. This CDR3 spans 14 amino acids. Germline V CDR1 and CDR2: ENHRY, SYGVKD. Trimming cost V 7 bases and J 8 bases; bases outside gene matches: 6. CDR3 DNA sequence: TGTGCCATCAATAGACAGGGGGAGGATTCACCCCTCCACTTT. It yields the protein CAINRQGEDSPLHF.

As DNA, the CDR3 is TGTGCCAGTAGTGCCGACAGGCGATACACTGAAGCTTTCTTT. Translated, it gives CASSADRRYTEAFF. The gene calls are TRBV19 and TRBJ1-1; weak D call: TRBD1 (6 bases). Between the trimmed V and J ends, which lost 5 bases and 3 bases, there was a span of 13 bases. Germline V CDR1 and CDR2: LNHDA, SQIVND (reference sequence). The CDR3 sequence is 14 residues long.

This clonotype was found many times. The chain has TRBV15 and TRBJ1-5; D ambiguous. The CDR3 extends over 12 amino acids. The germline CDR1 and CDR2 sequences are LNHNV and YYDKDF (reference sequence). V lost 1 base and J lost 7, with 5 bases in between. This CDR3 reads CATSRVAQPQHF. The CDR3 DNA is TGTGCCACCAGCAGAGTCGCCCAGCCCCAGCATTTT.

This clonotype was detected only a few times. V gene TRBV12-3 or TRBV12-4 combines with J gene TRBJ2-7; D not resolved. V shed 8 bases and J shed 3 bases, with 11 bases lying between them. The CDR3 contains 12 residues. CDR3: CASAGWDYEQYF. The CDR3 coding sequence is TGTGCCAGCGCCGGATGGGACTACGAGCAGTACTTC.

This clonotype was observed at least ten times. The V call is TRBV29-1, the J call TRBJ2-7; no definite D call. In germline, CDR1 is SQVTM, CDR2 ANQGSEA. The CDR3 extends over 13 amino acids. V dropped 4 bases and J dropped 1 base, with 11 bases sitting between them. The CDR3 sequence is CSVALPGSYEQYF. The CDR3 bases are TGCAGCGTTGCTCTCCCGGGTTCCTACGAGCAGTACTTC.

This clonotype has at least ten counts. The V gene is TRBV7-9, the J gene TRBJ2-5; TRBD1 might be the D (6 bases). The CDR3 runs 13 residues. Trimming removed 6 bases from V and 4 bases from J, with 12 bases in between. Germline V CDR1 and CDR2: SEHNR, FQNEAQ (reference sequence). The CDR3 DNA sequence: TGTGCCAGCAGATCAGGGGTAGGAGAGACCCAGTACTTC. Amino acid sequence: CASRSGVGETQYF.

This clonotype occurred a few times. The germline gene is not matched at one end of the junction; a read error may be the cause. CDR3 sequence: CASSHKGQAVFF. The DNA for the CDR3 is TGTGCCAGCAGCCACAAAGGACAGGCGGTCTTCTTC. The chain carries TRBV7-9 and TRBJ1-2; 7 nucleotides match TRBD1. Per the germline V gene, CDR1 is SEHNR and CDR2 is FQNEAQ (reference sequence). There are 12 residues in the CDR3.

This clonotype was observed a few times. The V call is TRBV20-1, the J call TRBJ1-4, with D possibly matching TRBD1 (5 bases). Germline CDR1 and CDR2: DFQATT and SNEGSKA (reference sequence). V was trimmed by 7 bases and J by 2 bases, leaving 14 bases between them. The CDR3 runs to 14 residues. CDR3 residues: CSGSGGTTNEKLFF. CDR3 DNA sequence: TGCAGTGGGTCGGGGGGGACGACTAATGAAAAACTGTTTTTT.

The rearrangement links TRBV4-3 to TRBJ1-1, with 8 bases matching TRBD1. V shed 1 base, J shed 6 bases, and the junction held 4 bases outside the gene matches. The germline CDR1 and CDR2 sequences are LGHNA and YSLEER. The CDR3 contains 14 residues. CDR3 region: CASSQGTGWAEAFF. In DNA, the CDR3 is TGCGCCAGCAGCCAAGGGACAGGGTGGGCTGAAGCTTTCTTT.

This clonotype was seen at least ten times. The chain employs TRBV2 and TRBJ2-2, with a possible D match to TRBD1 (5 bases). V lost 4 bases and J 4 bases, leaving 10 bases between the germline ends. The CDR3 length is 14 residues. Germline V CDR1 and CDR2: SNHLY, FYNNEI. The CDR3 region has the DNA TGTGCCAGCAGTGCGGACACGGGCACCGGGGAGCTGTTTTTT. It translates to CASSADTGTGELFF.

This clonotype was observed a few times. The V and J genes are TRBV20-1 and TRBJ2-7; 11 positions match TRBD2. Germline values: CDR1 DFQATT, CDR2 SNEGSKA (reference sequence). V gave up 3 bases and J gave up 7 bases; unmatched junction bases: 5. This CDR3 is 13 amino acids long. In DNA form, the CDR3 reads TGCAGTGCTAGGTGGACTAGCGGGCCTGAGCAGTACTTC. It yields the protein CSARWTSGPEQYF.

This sequence joins TRBV6-1 and TRBJ1-1; D gene unclear. From germline, CDR1 is MNHNS and CDR2 SASEGT. The V and J ends lost 4 bases and 6 bases respectively, with 15 bases between them. CDR3 length: 14 residues. The CDR3 sequence: CASSGKVNSAEAFF. The CDR3 DNA reads TGTGCCAGCAGTGGGAAAGTTAATTCGGCTGAAGCTTTCTTT.

The chain employs TRBV29-1 and TRBJ2-1, with D uncertain. CDR1 and CDR2 from the germline V gene are SQVTM and ANQGSEA. The CDR3 runs to 15 residues. V dropped 6 bases and J dropped 0 bases, with 15 bases sitting between them. The CDR3 nucleotides read TGCAGCGTCTCAGCAGGACCAAGCTCCTACAATGAGCAGTTCTTC. Its protein product is CSVSAGPSSYNEQFF.